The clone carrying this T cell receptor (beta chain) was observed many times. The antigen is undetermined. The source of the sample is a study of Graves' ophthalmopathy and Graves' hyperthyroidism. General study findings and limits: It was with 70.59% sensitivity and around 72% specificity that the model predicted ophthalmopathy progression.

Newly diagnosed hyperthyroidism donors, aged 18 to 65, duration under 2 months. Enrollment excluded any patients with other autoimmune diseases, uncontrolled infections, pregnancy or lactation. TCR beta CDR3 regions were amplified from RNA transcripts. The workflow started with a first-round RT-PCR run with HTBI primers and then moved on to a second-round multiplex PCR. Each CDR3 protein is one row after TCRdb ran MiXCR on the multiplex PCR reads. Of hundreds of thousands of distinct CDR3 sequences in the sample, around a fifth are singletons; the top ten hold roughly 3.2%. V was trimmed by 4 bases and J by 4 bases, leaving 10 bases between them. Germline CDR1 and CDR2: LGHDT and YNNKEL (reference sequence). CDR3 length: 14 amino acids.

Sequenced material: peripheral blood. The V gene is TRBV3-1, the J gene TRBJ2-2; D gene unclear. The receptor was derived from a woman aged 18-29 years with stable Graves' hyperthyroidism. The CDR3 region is CASSRQVGTGELFF. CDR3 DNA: TGTGCCAGCAGCCGGCAGGTGGGCACCGGGGAGCTGTTTTTT.